This T cell receptor (beta chain) was identified in a study of cytomegalovirus exposure and HLA in healthy donors. The CDR3 sequence is 22 residues long. The V and J ends lost 5 bases and 2 bases, in that order; junction bases with no gene match: 25. Germline-derived CDR1 and CDR2 are MNHEY and SMNVEV (reference sequence). Overall study results and limits: Previous analysis showed most TCR beta V segments were productive about 87% or about 30% of the time. DRB1 showed the most TCR associations and HLA-C the fewest in a later analysis, as rates varied by HLA locus. 87-base-pair reads could not separate some V segments, including TRBV6-2 and TRBV6-3. Listed as cytomegalovirus-associated were 150 or so TCR beta chains.

Points on this clone: As yet, its antigen is unknown.

The PCR contained 60 Vbeta and 13 Jbeta primers. TCRdb's copy holds only in-frame clones and misses some; the assay was immunoSEQ multiplex PCR. The data hold 150,000 to 200,000 clones, with around 75% observed a single time. The sequenced sample consisted of PBMCs. This receptor was obtained from a man in his late teens or twenties in good health and CMV-seropositive. The chain carries TRBV27 and TRBJ2-7; TRBD2 matches 12 bases. The CDR3 here is CASSLGPPIGTSGLNIPYEQYF. The DNA of the CDR3 is TGTGCCAGCAGTCTAGGGCCCCCAATAGGGACTAGCGGGTTGAATATACCCTACGAGCAGTACTTC.